This T cell receptor beta chain was documented in a study of blood T cell repertoires in COVID-19. Across the whole study: There were acute and convalescent COVID-19 samples, and they came from the United States, Italy and Spain. From T cells, B-cell-depleted T cells, or PBMCs came the material, which was cDNA or gDNA.

V gave up 7 bases and J gave up 5 bases, with 9 bases separating them. The CDR3 length is 12 residues. Some clones are missing from TCRdb's copy, which holds only in-frame ones; the method was immunoSEQ multiplex PCR. The sample has approximately 140,000 clones; 84% are singletons. The chain employs TRBV12-3 or TRBV12-4 and TRBJ1-5; perhaps TRBD1 as D (5 bases). The origin of this receptor is a man aged 30-40 years with COVID-19, enrolled during active disease. Sequenced sample: peripheral blood. In nucleotides, the CDR3 is TGTGCCAGCACGGGGGGGGATCAGCCCCAGCATTTT. As protein: CASTGGDQPQHF.